This TCR beta chain was found in a study of blood T cell repertoires in COVID-19. Study overall: COVID-19 samples collected from the United States, Italy and Spain covered acute and convalescent phases. PBMCs, B-cell-depleted T cells, or T cells provided the cDNA or gDNA that made up the material.

The CDR3 spans 16 residues. Germline lookup yields CDR1 SGHRS and CDR2 YFSETQ. The V gene end was trimmed by 0 bases and the J gene end by 3 bases; junction bases not matched to a gene: 5. The authors' processing: Estimated nucleated cell counts came from reference gene primer amplification. Profiled with immunoSEQ multiplex PCR; TCRdb holds only in-frame clones, not every one. V, J and clone size were drawn from that table, and D and trimming were deduced from the DNA. The repertoire holds 45,000 to 60,000 clones, with roughly nine tenths as singletons. The specimen sequenced was peripheral blood. The TCR comes from a man aged 60-69 years with acute or convalescent COVID-19. V is TRBV5-1 and J is TRBJ2-7; 11 nucleotides align to TRBD1. CDR3 nucleotide sequence: TGCGCCAGCAGCTTGGAGGGACAGGGGGTGGGCTACGAGCAGTACTTC. Its protein product is CASSLEGQGVGYEQYF.